The clone carrying this T cell receptor (beta chain) showed up just a few times. TCRdb analysed the RT-PCR reads with MiXCR anew, one entry per CDR3 protein. The sample has more than 550,000 distinct CDR3 sequences; about 14% are singletons. This CDR3 contains 12 residues. The ends were cut back, 8 bases at V and 2 bases at J, with 11 bases in the middle. Germline CDR1 reads SGHRS; CDR2 reads YFSETQ. The sequenced sample consisted of memory CD4+ T cells from blood. This receptor was obtained from a female donor in good health, serving as a healthy control. The chain combines TRBV5-1 with TRBJ2-7; weak D call: TRBD1 (6 bases). The DNA of the CDR3 is TGCGCCAGTGCCGGGACAACCTACGAGCAGTACTTC. Translating it yields CASAGTTYEQYF.